This T cell receptor beta chain was sequenced for a study of CD8+CD57+ T cells in acquired aplastic anemia. About the study: In CD4+ cells, healthy donors produced an average of approximately 11 million reads.

Using genomic DNA as the template, TCR beta VDJ and CDR3 profiling was carried out. Using its own MiXCR run on the reads, TCRdb lists one record per CDR3 protein. This table holds around 400,000 distinct CDR3 sequences, roughly 64% found once. Study-level results: Overlap between patients and controls comprised just under 30 CD8+ CDR3 sequences. Patients and controls were not found to differ significantly in CD8+ Simpson's diversity.

Concerning this clonotype: What it recognizes is unknown. The junction and the germline gene differ at one end; a read error may be behind it.

The CDR3 spans 14 residues. In germline, CDR1 is SGDLS, CDR2 YYNGEE. This chain connects TRBV9 to TRBJ2-5, with TRBD1 as a possible D gene (6 bases). The sequenced sample was sorted CD4+, CD8+, or CD8+CD57+ T cells (not recorded which) from PBMCs. The receptor's source is a human donor in good health, serving as a control. Here the CDR3 DNA reads TGCGCCAGCAGCGCCTACAGGGCATACGAGCCCCAGTACTTC. This translates into CASSAYRAYEPQYF.